This T cell receptor (beta chain) was sequenced during a study of post-analysis software for immune sequencing data. Study overall: Relapsing-remitting, secondary progressive and progressive-relapsing courses of multiple sclerosis were included. Study-wide results and limits: A handful of TRBV segments (TRBV5-6, TRBV5-1 and TRBV20-1 among them) occurred more frequently in patients than in controls. When compared against controls, multiple sclerosis patients showed significantly lower normalized Chao1 diversity. Pronounced co-clustering by F measure was evident among identically batched samples.

The germline V gene has CDR1 SQVTM and CDR2 ANQGSEA. This CDR3 has 16 amino acids. The V segment lost 4 bases and the J segment 2 bases; nucleotides outside the gene matches: 13. Libraries were made from TCR beta cDNA, and they carried unique molecular identifiers. The T cell input of roughly 0.85 to 11 million gave about 500,000 cDNA molecules. TCRdb reanalysed the PCR reads using MiXCR and keeps one entry per CDR3 protein. The table lists about half a million distinct CDR3 sequences, roughly 45% of them singletons. About this clonotype itself: The antigen remains unidentified.

The chain is built from TRBV29-1 and TRBJ2-7; TRBD2 matches 8 bases. The TCR comes from a girl between 10 and 17 years old with multiple sclerosis. The sample was blood. CDR3 nucleotide sequence: TGCAGCGTTGGAGGGACTAGGGCTCGGGGGACCTACGAGCAGTACTTC. Its protein product is CSVGGTRARGTYEQYF.